This TCR beta chain was captured in a study of glioma-infiltrating T cells after dendritic cell vaccination. At the level of the study: Glioblastoma patients came from Phase I and II dendritic cell vaccination trials. Dendritic cells derived from monocytes and pulsed with autologous tumor lysate formed the vaccine.

The time point was: after dendritic cell vaccination, including at tumor progression/relapse. The CDR3 extends over 18 amino acids. From germline, CDR1 is MDHEN and CDR2 SYDVKM. V dropped 2 bases and J dropped 1; count of bases not matched to a gene: 8. Here immunoSEQ multiplex PCR was the method, and the copy in TCRdb shows in-frame clones only, minus some. The sample consists of under 130,000 clones, roughly 89% of them appearing once. This receptor was obtained from a human donor with glioblastoma. Specimen: blood, collected after dendritic cell vaccination. The chain couples TRBV28 to TRBJ2-1; TRBD2 matches at 10 bases. DNA of the CDR3: TGTGCCAGCAGTTTACGGGTACTAGCGGGACATTCCTACAATGAGCAGTTCTTC. Amino acid sequence: CASSLRVLAGHSYNEQFF.